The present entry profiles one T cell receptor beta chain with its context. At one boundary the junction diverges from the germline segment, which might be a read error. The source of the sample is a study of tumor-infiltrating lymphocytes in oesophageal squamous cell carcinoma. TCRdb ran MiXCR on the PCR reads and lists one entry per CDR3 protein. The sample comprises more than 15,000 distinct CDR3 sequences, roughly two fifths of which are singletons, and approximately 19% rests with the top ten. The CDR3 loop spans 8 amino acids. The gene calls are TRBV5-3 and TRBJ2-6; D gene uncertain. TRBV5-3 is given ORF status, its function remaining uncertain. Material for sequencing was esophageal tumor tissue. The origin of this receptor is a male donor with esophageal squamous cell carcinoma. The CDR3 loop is CASSLWTF. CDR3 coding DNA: TGTGCCAGCAGCTTATGGACTTTC.